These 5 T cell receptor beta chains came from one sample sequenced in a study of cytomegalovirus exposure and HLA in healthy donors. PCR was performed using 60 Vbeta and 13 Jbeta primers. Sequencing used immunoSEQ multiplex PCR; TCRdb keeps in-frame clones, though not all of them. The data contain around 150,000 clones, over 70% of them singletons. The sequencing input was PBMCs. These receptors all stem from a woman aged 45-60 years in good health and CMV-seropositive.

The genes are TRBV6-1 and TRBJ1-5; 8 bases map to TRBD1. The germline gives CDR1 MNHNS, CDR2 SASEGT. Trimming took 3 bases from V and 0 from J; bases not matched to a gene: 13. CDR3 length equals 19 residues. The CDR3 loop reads CASSEDRAFLSLSNQPQHF. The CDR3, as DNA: TGTGCCAGCAGTGAGGACAGGGCCTTTCTCTCCCTTAGCAATCAGCCCCAGCATTTT.

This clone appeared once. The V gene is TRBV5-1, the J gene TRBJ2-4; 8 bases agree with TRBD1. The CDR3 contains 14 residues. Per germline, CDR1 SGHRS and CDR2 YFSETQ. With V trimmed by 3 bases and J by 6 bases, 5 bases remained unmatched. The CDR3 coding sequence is TGCGCCAGCAGCTCCGGACAGGGAGGAAACATTCAGTACTTC. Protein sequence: CASSSGQGGNIQYF.

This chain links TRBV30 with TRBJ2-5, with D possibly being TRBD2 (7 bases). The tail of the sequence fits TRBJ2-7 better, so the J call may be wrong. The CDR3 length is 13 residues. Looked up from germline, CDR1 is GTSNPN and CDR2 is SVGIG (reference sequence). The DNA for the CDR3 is TGTGCCTGGAGTGTGGGGGGGCCCTACGAGCAGTACTTC. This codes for CAWSVGGPYEQYF.

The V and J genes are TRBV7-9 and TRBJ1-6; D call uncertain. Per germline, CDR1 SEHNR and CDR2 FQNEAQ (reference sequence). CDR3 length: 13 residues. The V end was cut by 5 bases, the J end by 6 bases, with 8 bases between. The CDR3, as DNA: TGTGCCAGCAGCCGAGGCGTTAATTCACCCCTCCACTTT. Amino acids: CASSRGVNSPLHF.

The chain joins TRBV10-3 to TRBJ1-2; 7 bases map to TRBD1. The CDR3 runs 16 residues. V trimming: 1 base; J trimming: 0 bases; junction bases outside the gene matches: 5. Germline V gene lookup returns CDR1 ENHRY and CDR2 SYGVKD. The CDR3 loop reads CAISELRQGPNYGYTF. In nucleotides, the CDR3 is TGTGCCATCAGTGAGTTAAGACAGGGCCCTAACTATGGCTACACCTTC.